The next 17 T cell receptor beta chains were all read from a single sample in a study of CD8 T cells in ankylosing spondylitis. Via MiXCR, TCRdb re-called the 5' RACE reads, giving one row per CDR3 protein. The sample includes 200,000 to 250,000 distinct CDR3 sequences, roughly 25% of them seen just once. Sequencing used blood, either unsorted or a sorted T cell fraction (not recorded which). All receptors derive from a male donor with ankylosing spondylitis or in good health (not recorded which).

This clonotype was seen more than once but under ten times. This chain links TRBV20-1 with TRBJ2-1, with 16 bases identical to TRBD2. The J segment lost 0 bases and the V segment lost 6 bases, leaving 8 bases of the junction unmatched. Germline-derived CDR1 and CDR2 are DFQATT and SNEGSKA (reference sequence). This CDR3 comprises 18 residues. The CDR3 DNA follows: TGCAGTGCCCCAGGGACTAGCGGGAGGGAGAGCTCCTACAATGAGCAGTTCTTC. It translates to CSAPGTSGRESSYNEQFF.

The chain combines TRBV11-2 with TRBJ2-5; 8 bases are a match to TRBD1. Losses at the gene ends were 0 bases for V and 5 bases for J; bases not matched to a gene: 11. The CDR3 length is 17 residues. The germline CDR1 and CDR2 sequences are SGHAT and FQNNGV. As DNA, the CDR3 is TGTGCCAGCAGCTTAGAGATTCGGACAGGGTCGGAGGAGACCCAGTACTTC. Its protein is CASSLEIRTGSEETQYF. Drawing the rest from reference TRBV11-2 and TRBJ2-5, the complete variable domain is EAGVAQSPRYKIIEKRQSVAFWCNPISGHATLYWYQQILGQGPKLLIQFQNNGVVDDSQLPKDRFSAERLKGVDSTLKIQPAKLEDSAVYLCASSLEIRTGSEETQYFGPGTRLLVL.

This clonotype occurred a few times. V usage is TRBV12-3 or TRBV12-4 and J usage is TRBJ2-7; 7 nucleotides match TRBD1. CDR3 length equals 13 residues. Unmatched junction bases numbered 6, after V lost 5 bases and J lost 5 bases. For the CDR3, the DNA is TGTGCCAGCAGTCCTGACAGGGCCCACGAGCAGTACTTC. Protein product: CASSPDRAHEQYF.

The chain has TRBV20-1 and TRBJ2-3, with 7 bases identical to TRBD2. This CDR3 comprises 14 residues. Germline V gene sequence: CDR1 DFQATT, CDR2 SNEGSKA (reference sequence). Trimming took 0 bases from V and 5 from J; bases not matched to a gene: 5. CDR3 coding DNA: TGCAGTGCTAGAGATAGGGGAGGGAGAGATACGCAGTATTTT. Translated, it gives CSARDRGGRDTQYF.

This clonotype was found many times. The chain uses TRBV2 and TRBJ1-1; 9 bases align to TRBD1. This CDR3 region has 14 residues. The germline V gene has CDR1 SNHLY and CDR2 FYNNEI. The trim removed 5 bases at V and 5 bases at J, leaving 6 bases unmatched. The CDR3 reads CASSLDRGGTEAFF. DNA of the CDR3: TGTGCCAGCAGTTTGGACAGGGGAGGGACTGAAGCTTTCTTT.

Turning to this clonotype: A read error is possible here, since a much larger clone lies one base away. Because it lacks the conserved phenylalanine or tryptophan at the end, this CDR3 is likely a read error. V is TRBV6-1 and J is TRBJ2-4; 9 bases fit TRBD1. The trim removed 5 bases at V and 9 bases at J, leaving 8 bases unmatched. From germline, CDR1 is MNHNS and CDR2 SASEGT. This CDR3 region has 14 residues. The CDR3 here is CASSKDRGVGIQYI. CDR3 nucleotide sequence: TGTGCCAGCAGTAAGGACAGGGGCGTGGGCATTCAGTACATC.

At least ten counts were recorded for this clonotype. The CDR3 spells CATPTATRETPPGEQYF. The CDR3 DNA reads TGTGCCACCCCCACGGCAACCCGAGAAACTCCCCCGGGGGAGCAGTACTTC. The chain combines TRBV21-1 with TRBJ2-7; TRBD1, as called in the table, went unchecked against the DNA. TRBV21-1 represents a pseudogene. The CDR3 runs to 17 residues.

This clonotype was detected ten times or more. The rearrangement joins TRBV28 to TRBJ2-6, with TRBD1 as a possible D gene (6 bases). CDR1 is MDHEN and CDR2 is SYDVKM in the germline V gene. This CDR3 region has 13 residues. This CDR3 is CAVGQSGANVLTF. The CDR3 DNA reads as TGTGCTGTCGGACAGTCTGGGGCCAACGTCCTGACTTTC.

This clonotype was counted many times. Here the CDR3 reads CSVEGRVGTEAFF. The CDR3 DNA reads as TGCAGCGTTGAGGGCAGGGTTGGCACTGAAGCTTTCTTT. V is TRBV29-1 and J is TRBJ1-1, with D possibly TRBD1 on 5 matching bases. The CDR3 extends over 13 amino acids. Deletions cut 3 bases from V and 4 bases from J, with 12 bases between. Per the germline V gene, CDR1 is SQVTM and CDR2 is ANQGSEA.

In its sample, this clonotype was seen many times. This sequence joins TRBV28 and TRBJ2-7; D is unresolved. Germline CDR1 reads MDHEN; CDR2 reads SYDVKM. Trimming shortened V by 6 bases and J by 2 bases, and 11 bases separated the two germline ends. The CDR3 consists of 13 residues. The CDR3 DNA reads TGTGCCAGCAGATTTCCCCTTACCTACGAGCAGTACTTC. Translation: CASRFPLTYEQYF.

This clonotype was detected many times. The DNA for the CDR3 is TGCAGTGCCGGGGACCCCTCGGAGCAGTACTTC. Its protein product is CSAGDPSEQYF. The chain uses TRBV20-1 and TRBJ2-7; either TRBD1 or TRBD2 may supply D (5 bases each). Germline assignment: CDR1 DFQATT and CDR2 SNEGSKA (reference sequence). The CDR3 spans 11 residues. Trimming stripped 6 bases from V and 7 bases from J, with 13 bases between.

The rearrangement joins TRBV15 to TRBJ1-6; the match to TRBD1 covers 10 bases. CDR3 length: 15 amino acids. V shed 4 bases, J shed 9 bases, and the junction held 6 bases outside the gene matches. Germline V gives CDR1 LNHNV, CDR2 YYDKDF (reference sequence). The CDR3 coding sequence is TGTGCCACCAGCAAGGGGACAGGGGTCGGTTCACCCCTCCACTTT. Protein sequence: CATSKGTGVGSPLHF.

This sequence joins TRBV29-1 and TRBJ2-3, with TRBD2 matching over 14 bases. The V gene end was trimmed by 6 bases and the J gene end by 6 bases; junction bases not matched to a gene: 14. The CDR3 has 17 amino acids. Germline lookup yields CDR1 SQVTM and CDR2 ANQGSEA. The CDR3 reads CSVPGTSGSRFGDTQYF. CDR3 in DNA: TGCAGCGTCCCCGGGACTAGCGGGAGTCGATTTGGGGATACGCAGTATTTT.

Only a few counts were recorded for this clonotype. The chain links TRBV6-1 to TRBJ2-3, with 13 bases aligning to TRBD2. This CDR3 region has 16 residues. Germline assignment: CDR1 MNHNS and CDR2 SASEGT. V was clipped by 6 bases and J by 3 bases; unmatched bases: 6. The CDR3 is CASRQTSGRFTDTQYF. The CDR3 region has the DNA TGTGCCAGCAGGCAGACTAGCGGGAGGTTTACAGATACGCAGTATTTT.

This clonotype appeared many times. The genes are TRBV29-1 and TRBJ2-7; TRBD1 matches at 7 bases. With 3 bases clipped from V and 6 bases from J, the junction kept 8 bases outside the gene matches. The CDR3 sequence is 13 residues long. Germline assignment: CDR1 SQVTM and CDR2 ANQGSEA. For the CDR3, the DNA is TGCAGCGTTGACGGGCAGGGGGACGGCGAGCAGTACTTC. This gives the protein CSVDGQGDGEQYF.

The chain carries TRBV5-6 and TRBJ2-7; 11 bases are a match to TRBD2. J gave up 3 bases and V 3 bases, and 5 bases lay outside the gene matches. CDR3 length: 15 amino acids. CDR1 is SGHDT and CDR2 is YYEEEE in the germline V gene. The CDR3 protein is CASSYRLAGNYEQYF. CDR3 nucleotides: TGTGCCAGCAGCTACCGACTAGCGGGAAACTACGAGCAGTACTTC.

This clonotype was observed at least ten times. CDR3 DNA: TGCAGTGCCGCCGGACAGTTCTCCTATGGCTACACCTTC. Translated: CSAAGQFSYGYTF. This sequence joins TRBV20-1 and TRBJ1-2; D is perhaps TRBD1 (6 bases). The V gene's germline CDR1 is DFQATT and CDR2 SNEGSKA (reference sequence). The CDR3 runs to 13 residues. V was shortened by 6 bases and J by 4 bases, with 15 bases between the two germline ends.